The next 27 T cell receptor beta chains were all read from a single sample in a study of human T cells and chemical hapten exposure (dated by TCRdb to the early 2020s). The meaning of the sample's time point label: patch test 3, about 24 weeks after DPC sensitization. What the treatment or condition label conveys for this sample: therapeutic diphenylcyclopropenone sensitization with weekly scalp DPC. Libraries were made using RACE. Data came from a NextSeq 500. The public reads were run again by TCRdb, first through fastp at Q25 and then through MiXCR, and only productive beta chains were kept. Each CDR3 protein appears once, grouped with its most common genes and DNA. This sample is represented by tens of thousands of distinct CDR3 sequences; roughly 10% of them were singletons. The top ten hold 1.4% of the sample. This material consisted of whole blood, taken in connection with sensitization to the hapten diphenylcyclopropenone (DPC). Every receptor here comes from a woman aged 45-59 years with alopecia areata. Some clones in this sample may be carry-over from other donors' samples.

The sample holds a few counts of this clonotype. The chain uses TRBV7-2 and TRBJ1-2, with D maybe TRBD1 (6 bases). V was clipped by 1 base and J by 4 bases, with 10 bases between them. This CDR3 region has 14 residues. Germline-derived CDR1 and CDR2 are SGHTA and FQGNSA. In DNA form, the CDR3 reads TGTGCCAGCAGCTTAGGGACAGTACCCTATGGCTACACCTTC. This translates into CASSLGTVPYGYTF.

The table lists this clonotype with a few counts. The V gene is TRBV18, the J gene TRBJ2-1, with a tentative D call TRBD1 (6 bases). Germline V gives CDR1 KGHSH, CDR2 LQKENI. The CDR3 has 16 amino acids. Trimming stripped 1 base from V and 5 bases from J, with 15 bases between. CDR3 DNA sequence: TGTGCCAGCTCACCACGTCAGACAGGATTTAACAATGAGCAGTTCTTC. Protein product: CASSPRQTGFNNEQFF.

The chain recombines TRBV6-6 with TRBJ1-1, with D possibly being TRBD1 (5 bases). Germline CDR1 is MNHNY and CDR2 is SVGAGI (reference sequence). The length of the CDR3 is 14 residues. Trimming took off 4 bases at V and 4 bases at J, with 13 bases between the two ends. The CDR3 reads CASSSQGLSTEAFF. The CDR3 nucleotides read TGTGCCAGCAGTTCTCAGGGTTTGAGCACTGAAGCTTTCTTT.

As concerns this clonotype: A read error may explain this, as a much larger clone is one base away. CDR3 sequence reads: CASSLYPIGAGIHF. CDR3 in DNA: TGTGCCAGCAGTCTCTATCCCATCGGGGCAGGGATACACTTT. This chain uses TRBV28 with TRBJ1-6, with D perhaps matching TRBD1 (5 bases). Germline V CDR1 and CDR2: MDHEN, SYDVKM. This CDR3 is built from 14 residues. The V end lost 5 bases, the J end lost 19 bases, and 24 bases lay between the germline ends.

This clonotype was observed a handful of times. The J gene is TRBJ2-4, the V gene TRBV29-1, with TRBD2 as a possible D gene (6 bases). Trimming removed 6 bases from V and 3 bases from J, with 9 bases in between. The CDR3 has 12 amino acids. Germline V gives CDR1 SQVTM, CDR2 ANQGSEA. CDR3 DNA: TGCAGCGTGACCGGGGGCAAAAACATTCAGTACTTC. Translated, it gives CSVTGGKNIQYF.

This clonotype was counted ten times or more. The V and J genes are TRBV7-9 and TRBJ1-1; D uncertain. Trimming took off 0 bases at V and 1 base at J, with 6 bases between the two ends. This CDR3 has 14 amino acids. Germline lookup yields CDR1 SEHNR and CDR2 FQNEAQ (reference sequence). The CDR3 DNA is TGTGCCAGCAGCTTAGCGGCAGCGAACACTGAAGCTTTCTTT. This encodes CASSLAAANTEAFF.

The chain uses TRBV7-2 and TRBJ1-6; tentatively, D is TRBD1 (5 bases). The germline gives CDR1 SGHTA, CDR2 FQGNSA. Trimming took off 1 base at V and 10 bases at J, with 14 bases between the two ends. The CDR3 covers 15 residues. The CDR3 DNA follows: TGTGCCAGCAGCTTAGTCCGGGCAGGGCGGTCACCCCTCCACTTT. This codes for CASSLVRAGRSPLHF.

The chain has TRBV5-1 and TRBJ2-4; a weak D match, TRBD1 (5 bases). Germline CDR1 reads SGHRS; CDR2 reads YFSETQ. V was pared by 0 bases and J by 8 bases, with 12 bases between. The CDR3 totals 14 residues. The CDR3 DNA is TGCGCCAGCAGCTTGGGGCAGGGATGGGACATTCAGTACTTC. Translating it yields CASSLGQGWDIQYF.

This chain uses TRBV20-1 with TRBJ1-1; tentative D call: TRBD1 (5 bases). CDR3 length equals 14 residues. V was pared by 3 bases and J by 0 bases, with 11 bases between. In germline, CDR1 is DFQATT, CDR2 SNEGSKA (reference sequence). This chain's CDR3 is CSASTGALNTEAFF. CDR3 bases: TGCAGTGCTAGCACTGGGGCTTTGAACACTGAAGCTTTCTTT.

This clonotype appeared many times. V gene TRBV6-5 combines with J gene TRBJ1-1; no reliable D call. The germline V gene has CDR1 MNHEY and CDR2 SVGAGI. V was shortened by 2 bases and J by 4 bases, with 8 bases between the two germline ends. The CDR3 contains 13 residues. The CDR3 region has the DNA TGTGCCAGCAGTTACGAGGTGGCCACTGAAGCTTTCTTT. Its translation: CASSYEVATEAFF.

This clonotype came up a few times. In DNA form, the CDR3 reads TGTGCCAGCAGCTTAGCAGGGGACCAGGGAGAGACCCAGTACTTC. Translated, it gives CASSLAGDQGETQYF. The chain has TRBV11-2 and TRBJ2-5, with a tentative D call TRBD1 (6 bases). The CDR3 has 15 amino acids. Trimming removed 1 base from V and 4 bases from J, with 13 bases in between. The germline gives CDR1 SGHAT, CDR2 FQNNGV. Full variable domain (remainder filled in from reference TRBV11-2 and TRBJ2-5): EAGVAQSPRYKIIEKRQSVAFWCNPISGHATLYWYQQILGQGPKLLIQFQNNGVVDDSQLPKDRFSAERLKGVDSTLKIQPAKLEDSAVYLCASSLAGDQGETQYFGPGTRLLVL.

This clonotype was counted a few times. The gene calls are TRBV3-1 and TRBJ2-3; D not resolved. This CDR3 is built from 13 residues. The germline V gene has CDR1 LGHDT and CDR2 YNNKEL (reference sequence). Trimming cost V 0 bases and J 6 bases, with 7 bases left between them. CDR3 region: CASSQDPVDTQYF. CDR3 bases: TGTGCCAGCAGCCAAGATCCAGTCGATACGCAGTATTTT.

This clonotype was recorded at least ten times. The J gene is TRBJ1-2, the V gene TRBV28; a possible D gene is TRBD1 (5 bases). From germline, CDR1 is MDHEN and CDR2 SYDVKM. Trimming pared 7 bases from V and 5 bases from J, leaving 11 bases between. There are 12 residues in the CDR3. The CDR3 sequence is CASNRQRYGYTF. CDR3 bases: TGTGCCAGCAATCGACAGCGGTATGGCTACACCTTC.

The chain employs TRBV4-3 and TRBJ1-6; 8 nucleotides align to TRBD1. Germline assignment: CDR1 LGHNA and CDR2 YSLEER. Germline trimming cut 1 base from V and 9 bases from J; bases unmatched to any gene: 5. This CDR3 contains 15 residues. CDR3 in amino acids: CASSQGTGRSSPLHF. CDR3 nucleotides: TGCGCCAGCAGCCAAGGGACAGGGAGAAGTTCACCCCTCCACTTT.

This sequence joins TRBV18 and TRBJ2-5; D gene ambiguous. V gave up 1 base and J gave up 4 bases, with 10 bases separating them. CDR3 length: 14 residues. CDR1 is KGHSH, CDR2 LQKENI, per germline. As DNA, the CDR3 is TGTGCCAGCTCACCACTTGCCGGGTCAGAGACCCAGTACTTC. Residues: CASSPLAGSETQYF.

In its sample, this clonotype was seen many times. The CDR3 here is CASSKPNSGAYNEQFF. The CDR3 coding sequence is TGTGCCAGCAGCAAACCGAATTCGGGAGCCTACAATGAGCAGTTCTTC. The rearrangement uses TRBV7-2 and TRBJ2-1; TRBD2 might be the D (6 bases). V was clipped by 5 bases and J by 2 bases, with 16 bases between them. The V gene's germline CDR1 is SGHTA and CDR2 FQGNSA. This CDR3 has 16 amino acids.

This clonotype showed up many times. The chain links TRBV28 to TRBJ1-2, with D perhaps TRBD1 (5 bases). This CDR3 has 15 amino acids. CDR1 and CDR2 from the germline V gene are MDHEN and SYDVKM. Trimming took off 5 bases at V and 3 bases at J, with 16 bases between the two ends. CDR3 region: CASSALQAGHYGYTF. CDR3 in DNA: TGTGCCAGCAGTGCCCTCCAGGCAGGGCACTATGGCTACACCTTC.

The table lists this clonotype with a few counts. CDR3 sequence reads: CASTGGLGETQYF. The DNA for the CDR3 is TGTGCCAGCACTGGAGGGCTCGGGGAGACCCAGTACTTC. This sequence joins TRBV7-2 and TRBJ2-5; possibly TRBD2 for D (6 bases). V dropped 7 bases and J dropped 5 bases, with 14 bases sitting between them. The CDR3 sequence is 13 residues long. The germline gives CDR1 SGHTA, CDR2 FQGNSA.

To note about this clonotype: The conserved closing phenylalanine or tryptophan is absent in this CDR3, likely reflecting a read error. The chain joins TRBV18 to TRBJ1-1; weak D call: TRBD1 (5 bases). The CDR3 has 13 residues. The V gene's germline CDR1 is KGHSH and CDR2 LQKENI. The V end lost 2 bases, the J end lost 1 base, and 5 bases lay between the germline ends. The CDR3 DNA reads TGTGCCAGCTCACCAGGACAGAACACTGAAGCTTTCTCT. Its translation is CASSPGQNTEAFS.

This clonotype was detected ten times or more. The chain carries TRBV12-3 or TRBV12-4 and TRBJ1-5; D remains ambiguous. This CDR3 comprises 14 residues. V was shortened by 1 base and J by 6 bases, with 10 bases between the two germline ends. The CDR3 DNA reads TGTGCCAGCAGTTTAGGGGGAAGTAGTCAGCCCCAGCATTTT. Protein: CASSLGGSSQPQHF.

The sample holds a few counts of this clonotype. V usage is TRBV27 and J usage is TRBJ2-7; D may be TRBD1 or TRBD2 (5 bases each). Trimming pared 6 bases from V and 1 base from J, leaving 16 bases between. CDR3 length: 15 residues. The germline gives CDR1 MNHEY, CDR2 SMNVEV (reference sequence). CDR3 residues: CASSRAGGGSYEQYF. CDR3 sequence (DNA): TGTGCCAGCAGCCGTGCTGGTGGGGGTTCCTACGAGCAGTACTTC.

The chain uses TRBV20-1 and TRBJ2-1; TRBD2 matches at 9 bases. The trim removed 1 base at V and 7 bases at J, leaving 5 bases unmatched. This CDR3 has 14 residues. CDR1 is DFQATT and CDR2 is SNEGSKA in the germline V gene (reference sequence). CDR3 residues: CSARGSGGRNEQFF. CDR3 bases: TGCAGTGCTAGAGGCAGCGGGGGGAGGAATGAGCAGTTCTTC.

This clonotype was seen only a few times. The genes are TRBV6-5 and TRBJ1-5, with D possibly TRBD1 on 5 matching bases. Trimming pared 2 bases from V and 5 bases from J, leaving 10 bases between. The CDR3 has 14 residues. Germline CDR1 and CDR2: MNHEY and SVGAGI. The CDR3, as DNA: TGTGCCAGCAGTTACCGGGGGTCCCATCAGCCCCAGCATTTT. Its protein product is CASSYRGSHQPQHF.

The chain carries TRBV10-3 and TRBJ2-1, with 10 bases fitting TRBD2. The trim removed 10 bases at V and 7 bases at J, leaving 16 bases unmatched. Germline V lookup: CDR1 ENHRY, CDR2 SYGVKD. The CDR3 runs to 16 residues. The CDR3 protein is CATMGGLAGVGNEQFF. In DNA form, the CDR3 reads TGTGCCACCATGGGTGGGCTAGCGGGAGTAGGGAATGAGCAGTTCTTC.

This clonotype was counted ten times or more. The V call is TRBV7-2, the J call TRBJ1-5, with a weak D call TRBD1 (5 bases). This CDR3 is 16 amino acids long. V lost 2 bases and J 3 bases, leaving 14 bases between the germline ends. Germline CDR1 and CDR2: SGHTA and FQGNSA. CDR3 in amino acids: CASSLMGVGDNQPQHF. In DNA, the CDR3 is TGTGCCAGCAGCTTAATGGGGGTCGGGGACAATCAGCCCCAGCATTTT.

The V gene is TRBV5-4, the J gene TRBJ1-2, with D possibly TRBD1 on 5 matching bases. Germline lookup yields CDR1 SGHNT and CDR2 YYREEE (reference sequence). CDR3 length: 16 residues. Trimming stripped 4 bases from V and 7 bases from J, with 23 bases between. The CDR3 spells CASSHRGSMLESGYTF. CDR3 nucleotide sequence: TGTGCCAGCAGCCATCGGGGGAGCATGTTGGAATCTGGCTACACCTTC.

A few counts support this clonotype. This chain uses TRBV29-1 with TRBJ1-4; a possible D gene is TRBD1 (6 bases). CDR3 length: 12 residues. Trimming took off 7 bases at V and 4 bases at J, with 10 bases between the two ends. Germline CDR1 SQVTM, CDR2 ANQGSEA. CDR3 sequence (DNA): TGCAGCGGGGGGACACATAATGAAAAACTGTTTTTT. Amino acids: CSGGTHNEKLFF. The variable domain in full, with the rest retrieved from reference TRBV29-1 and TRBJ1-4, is SAVISQKPSRDICQRGTSLTIQCQVDSQVTMMFWYRQQPGQSLTLIATANQGSEATYESGFVIDKFPISRPNLTFSTLTVSNMSPEDSSIYLCSGGTHNEKLFFGSGTQLSVL.